This is a list of T cell receptor beta chains from one sample in a study of T-cell reconstitution after alpha-beta-depleted transplantation in children. TCRdb called the PCR reads again in MiXCR, with one record for every CDR3 protein. There are about 900,000 distinct CDR3 sequences in the sample; roughly 29% occur only once, and more than 25% lies in the top ten. Sequenced material: PBMCs, mostly from graft donor cells, taken 360 days after TCRalphabeta/CD19-depleted stem cell transplant. These receptors came from a boy under three years old who had a stem cell transplant for SCID, so the T cells may come from the graft donor. Each CDR3 is given with its conserved first and last residue. A D gene is named only where the DNA matches it firmly. Where a row states a size, it is once, few, many or the class of an expanded clone; other rows omit it.

CDR3 protein: CSTTGNTEAFF
CDR3 DNA: TGCAGTACCACGGGGAACACTGAAGCTTTCTTT
D gene: -
V gene: TRBV20-1
clone size: -
J gene: TRBJ1-1

CDR3 protein: CASSLQPGQSSYEQYF
CDR3 DNA: TGTGCCAGCAGCTTACAGCCGGGCCAAAGCTCCTACGAGCAGTACTTC
D gene: -
V gene: TRBV13
clone size: many
J gene: TRBJ2-7

CDR3 protein: CASSSGTGDEQYF
CDR3 DNA: TGTGCCAGCAGCTCCGGGACTGGGGACGAGCAGTACTTC
D gene: -
V gene: TRBV7-9
clone size: -
J gene: TRBJ2-7

CDR3 protein: CASSYSSAAGVDEKLFF
CDR3 DNA: TGTGCCAGCAGTTATTCTTCCGCGGCAGGGGTGGATGAAAAACTGTTTTTT
D gene: -
V gene: TRBV6-5
clone size: -
J gene: TRBJ1-4

CDR3 protein: CSAGTGWTEAFF
CDR3 DNA: TGCAGTGCCGGGACAGGGTGGACTGAAGCTTTCTTT
D gene: TRBD1
V gene: TRBV20-1
clone size: -
J gene: TRBJ1-1

CDR3 protein: CSASAPRAAQETQYF
CDR3 DNA: TGCAGTGCTAGCGCTCCCCGGGCAGCGCAAGAGACCCAGTACTTC
D gene: -
V gene: TRBV20-1
clone size: -
J gene: TRBJ2-5

CDR3 protein: CASSLRRGITEAFF
CDR3 DNA: TGTGCCAGCAGCTTAAGAAGAGGAATCACTGAAGCTTTCTTT
D gene: -
V gene: TRBV7-9
clone size: -
J gene: TRBJ1-1

CDR3 protein: CASSFAPGGNEQFF
CDR3 DNA: TGTGCCAGCAGCTTCGCTCCGGGCGGCAATGAGCAGTTCTTC
D gene: -
V gene: TRBV13
clone size: few
J gene: TRBJ2-1

CDR3 protein: CASSYVQGGGYTF
CDR3 DNA: TGTGCCAGCAGTTACGTCCAGGGAGGAGGCTACACCTTC
D gene: -
V gene: TRBV6-2/TRBV6-3
clone size: -
J gene: TRBJ1-2

CDR3 protein: CASSSGRQTQYF
CDR3 DNA: TGTGCCAGCAGCTCGGGGAGGCAGACCCAGTACTTC
D gene: -
V gene: TRBV7-9
clone size: -
J gene: TRBJ2-5

CDR3 protein: CASTTGRGDYYFSDTQYF
CDR3 DNA: TGTGCCAGCACCACGGGACGAGGGGACTACTATTTTTCGGATACGCAGTATTTT
D gene: TRBD2
V gene: TRBV7-8
clone size: -
J gene: TRBJ2-3

CDR3 protein: CASSLGIATDTQYF
CDR3 DNA: TGTGCCAGCAGCTTGGGGATCGCTACAGATACGCAGTATTTT
D gene: -
V gene: TRBV7-9
clone size: -
J gene: TRBJ2-3

CDR3 protein: CASSPGLAGSIFRETQYF
CDR3 DNA: TGTGCCAGCAGTCCTGGACTAGCGGGGAGTATCTTTAGGGAGACCCAGTACTTC
D gene: TRBD2
V gene: TRBV11-1
clone size: -
J gene: TRBJ2-5

CDR3 protein: CASSFWGTGPQETQYF
CDR3 DNA: TGTGCCAGCAGTTTCTGGGGGACAGGGCCTCAAGAGACCCAGTACTTC
D gene: TRBD1
V gene: TRBV12-3/TRBV12-4
clone size: -
J gene: TRBJ2-5

CDR3 protein: CASSLDGQVNQPQHF
CDR3 DNA: TGTGCCAGCAGCTTAGACGGACAGGTCAATCAGCCCCAGCATTTT
D gene: TRBD1
V gene: TRBV7-6
clone size: -
J gene: TRBJ1-5

CDR3 protein: CSVGQGVGGTEAFF
CDR3 DNA: TGCAGCGTCGGACAGGGGGTCGGGGGCACTGAAGCTTTCTTT
D gene: TRBD1
V gene: TRBV29-1
clone size: -
J gene: TRBJ1-1

CDR3 protein: CASSSLGDEQFF
CDR3 DNA: TGTGCCAGCAGCTCCTTGGGGGATGAGCAGTTCTTC
D gene: -
V gene: TRBV12-3/TRBV12-4
clone size: many
J gene: TRBJ2-1

CDR3 protein: CASSMTSGGFNEQFF
CDR3 DNA: TGCGCCAGCAGCATGACTAGCGGGGGATTCAATGAGCAGTTCTTC
D gene: TRBD2
V gene: TRBV4-3
clone size: -
J gene: TRBJ2-1

CDR3 protein: CAISEPRDRPGLSLYNEQFF
CDR3 DNA: TGTGCCATCAGTGAGCCTCGGGATAGGCCGGGACTATCACTGTACAATGAGCAGTTCTTC
D gene: TRBD2
V gene: TRBV10-3
clone size: -
J gene: TRBJ2-1

CDR3 protein: CASSYLWPTSTEAFF
CDR3 DNA: TGTGCCAGTAGCTACCTTTGGCCCACCAGCACTGAAGCTTTCTTT
D gene: -
V gene: TRBV19
clone size: -
J gene: TRBJ1-1

CDR3 protein: CAISANLDRVGSYNEQFF
CDR3 DNA: TGTGCCATCAGTGCGAACCTTGACAGGGTAGGGTCCTACAATGAGCAGTTCTTC
D gene: TRBD1
V gene: TRBV10-3
clone size: -
J gene: TRBJ2-1

CDR3 protein: CASSLSVAGNEQFF
CDR3 DNA: TGTGCCAGCAGCTTATCGGTCGCGGGCAATGAGCAGTTCTTC
D gene: -
V gene: TRBV7-6
clone size: -
J gene: TRBJ2-1

CDR3 protein: CAWSRRVEKLFF
CDR3 DNA: TGTGCCTGGTCGAGGCGCGTTGAAAAACTGTTTTTT
D gene: -
V gene: TRBV30
clone size: -
J gene: TRBJ1-4

CDR3 protein: CASTGQAANTGELFF
CDR3 DNA: TGCGCCAGCACCGGACAGGCTGCGAACACCGGGGAGCTGTTTTTT
D gene: TRBD1
V gene: TRBV5-1
clone size: -
J gene: TRBJ2-2

CDR3 protein: CASSFDTQYF
CDR3 DNA: TGTGCCAGCAGTTTCGATACGCAGTATTTT
D gene: -
V gene: TRBV12-3/TRBV12-4
clone size: many
J gene: TRBJ2-3

CDR3 protein: CASSLVRGLIHTQYF
CDR3 DNA: TGTGCCAGCAGTTTAGTCCGGGGGCTCATTCATACGCAGTATTTT
D gene: -
V gene: TRBV12-3/TRBV12-4
clone size: -
J gene: TRBJ2-3

CDR3 protein: CASSLGPGAYEQYF
CDR3 DNA: TGTGCCAGCAGCCTGGGGCCAGGGGCCTACGAGCAGTACTTC
D gene: -
V gene: TRBV5-5
clone size: -
J gene: TRBJ2-7